A single sample is the source of the 30 T cell receptor beta chains below, sequenced in a study of T cell repertoires in cytomegalovirus infection. TCRdb processed the reads anew with MiXCR; each CDR3 protein has one entry. In the table there are about 360,000 distinct CDR3 sequences, roughly 20% of which are singletons. Specimen: PBMCs. These TCRs come from a human donor in good health (CMV status not recorded). Some clones in this sample may be carry-over from other donors' samples.

This clonotype was found many times. V usage is TRBV7-9 and J usage is TRBJ1-2; no reliable D call. Trimming stripped 1 base from V and 3 bases from J, with 6 bases between. Germline assignment: CDR1 SEHNR and CDR2 FQNEAQ (reference sequence). The CDR3 has 13 amino acids. In DNA, the CDR3 is TGTGCCAGCAGCTTAGAGGCAGACTATGGCTACACCTTC. Translated: CASSLEADYGYTF.

This clonotype has at least ten counts. The rearrangement joins TRBV6-2 or TRBV6-3 to TRBJ2-3; D gene uncertain. Trimming removed 9 bases at V and 6 bases at J, with 16 bases between. In germline, CDR1 is MNHEY, CDR2 SVGEGT. This CDR3 is 13 amino acids long. The CDR3 bases are TGTGCCAGTCGCGCCCAATCTGGTGATACGCAGTATTTT. It is translated as CASRAQSGDTQYF.

The chain employs TRBV20-1 and TRBJ2-1; 14 bases are shared with TRBD2. The CDR3 spans 14 residues. Germline CDR1 and CDR2: DFQATT and SNEGSKA (reference sequence). Losses at the gene ends were 3 bases for V and 8 bases for J; bases not matched to a gene: 3. The CDR3 nucleotides read TGCAGTGCTAGGACTAGCGGGAGGGCCGATGAGCAGTTCTTC. Translating gives CSARTSGRADEQFF.

V usage is TRBV2 and J usage is TRBJ1-3; D may be TRBD1 (5 bases). The V end lost 6 bases, the J end lost 0 bases, and 9 bases lay between the germline ends. There are 14 residues in the CDR3. Germline values: CDR1 SNHLY, CDR2 FYNNEI. CDR3 residues: CASSSQASGNTIYF. The CDR3, as DNA: TGTGCCAGCAGCTCACAGGCCTCTGGAAACACCATATATTTT.

This clonotype was counted ten times or more. The CDR3 sequence is CASSLGGTLPTYEQYF. DNA for the CDR3: TGTGCCAGCAGCTTAGGGGGGACACTTCCCACCTACGAGCAGTACTTC. V usage is TRBV7-2 and J usage is TRBJ2-7; tentative D call: TRBD1 (6 bases). The V end lost 1 base, the J end lost 2 bases, and 15 bases lay between the germline ends. The CDR3 contains 16 residues. From germline, CDR1 is SGHTA and CDR2 FQGNSA.

This clonotype was observed at least ten times. J is TRBJ1-4 and V is TRBV5-1, with D tentatively TRBD1 (5 bases). V dropped 0 bases and J dropped 0 bases, with 15 bases sitting between them. Per the germline V gene, CDR1 is SGHRS and CDR2 is YFSETQ. The CDR3 totals 18 residues. This CDR3 is CASSLGSRTPATNEKLFF. The DNA for the CDR3 is TGCGCCAGCAGCTTGGGATCTAGGACACCCGCAACTAATGAAAAACTGTTTTTT.

This clonotype was counted ten times or more. The chain is built from TRBV7-8 and TRBJ2-2; D unresolved. This CDR3 contains 13 residues. Trimming shortened V by 3 bases and J by 6 bases, and 8 bases separated the two germline ends. Germline V gives CDR1 SGHVS, CDR2 FQNEAQ. CDR3 coding DNA: TGTGCCAGCAGCTTGGGTAGACCCGGGGAGCTGTTTTTT. This sequence encodes CASSLGRPGELFF.

This clonotype has ten or more counts. The chain uses TRBV7-2 and TRBJ1-1; no reliable D call. Trimming stripped 1 base from V and 7 bases from J, with 13 bases between. The CDR3 loop spans 14 amino acids. Per germline, CDR1 SGHTA and CDR2 FQGNSA. The DNA of the CDR3 is TGTGCCAGCAGCTTAGGGCCTGGTACCAATGAAGCTTTCTTT. This sequence encodes CASSLGPGTNEAFF.

The genes are TRBV5-1 and TRBJ2-7, with D unclear. Germline loops: CDR1 SGHRS, CDR2 YFSETQ. V lost 0 bases to trimming and J lost 0 bases, with 7 bases between them. The CDR3 is made up of 14 amino acids. For the CDR3, the DNA is TGCGCCAGCAGCTTGGACGGGTACTCCTACGAGCAGTACTTC. This encodes CASSLDGYSYEQYF. Drawing the rest from reference TRBV5-1 and TRBJ2-7, the complete variable domain is KAGVTQTPRYLIKTRGQQVTLSCSPISGHRSVSWYQQTPGQGLQFLFEYFSETQRNKGNFPGRFSGRQFSNSRSEMNVSTLELGDSALYLCASSLDGYSYEQYFGPGTRLTVT.

Details on this clonotype: Mismatch with germline at one junction end may stem from a read error. The CDR3 DNA reads as TGTCCCAGCAGTTTATCAAAGGGCACAGATACGCAGTATTTT. Translated: CPSSLSKGTDTQYF. The chain links TRBV12-3 or TRBV12-4 to TRBJ2-3; D is undetermined. The CDR3 length is 14 residues.

The chain is built from TRBV7-9 and TRBJ2-7, with D tentatively TRBD1 (6 bases). The germline gives CDR1 SEHNR, CDR2 FQNEAQ (reference sequence). V was trimmed by 5 bases and J by 2 bases, leaving 19 bases between them. CDR3 size: 16 residues. Written as DNA, the CDR3 is TGTGCCAGCAGCCCAGGCTGGACAGTTCTCCCCTACGAGCAGTACTTC. Protein: CASSPGWTVLPYEQYF.

This clonotype was found many times. The gene calls are TRBV7-9 and TRBJ1-5, with D perhaps TRBD1 (6 bases). Germline CDR1 SEHNR, CDR2 FQNEAQ (reference sequence). V dropped 7 bases and J dropped 0 bases, with 19 bases sitting between them. CDR3 length: 17 residues. The CDR3 loop is CASNPTKGGDSNQPQHF. The CDR3, as DNA: TGTGCCAGCAACCCGACAAAAGGGGGGGATAGCAATCAGCCCCAGCATTTT. Together with reference TRBV7-9 and TRBJ1-5, the CDR3 gives the full variable domain: DTGVSQNPRHKITKRGQNVTFRCDPISEHNRLYWYRQTLGQGPEFLTYFQNEAQLEKSRLLSDRFSAERPKGSFSTLEIQRTEQGDSAMYLCASNPTKGGDSNQPQHFGDGTRLSIL.

This rearrangement joins TRBV6-5 to TRBJ2-1; TRBD2 matches 9 bases. Germline values: CDR1 MNHEY, CDR2 SVGAGI. This CDR3 comprises 13 residues. The trim removed 8 bases at V and 14 bases at J, leaving 13 bases unmatched. CDR3 sequence reads: CASRGGGRESKFF. The CDR3 DNA sequence: TGTGCCAGCCGGGGGGGCGGGAGGGAATCGAAGTTCTTC.

This clonotype appeared many times. This chain uses TRBV11-2 with TRBJ2-7; TRBD2 aligns across 11 bases. V lost 9 bases to trimming and J lost 1 base; unmatched junction nucleotides: 5. The CDR3 has 14 amino acids. CDR1 is SGHAT, CDR2 FQNNGV, per germline. For the CDR3, the DNA is TGTGCCAGTACGGGACTAGCGGTTTCCTACGAGCAGTACTTC. Translated: CASTGLAVSYEQYF.

The chain links TRBV27 to TRBJ2-5; TRBD1 matches at 8 bases. With V trimmed by 3 bases and J by 7 bases, 10 bases remained unmatched. The germline gives CDR1 MNHEY, CDR2 SMNVEV (reference sequence). The CDR3 is 15 residues long. The CDR3 nucleotides are TGTGCCAGCAGTTTGGGACAGGACACCCGGTGGACCCAGTACTTC. Translating gives CASSLGQDTRWTQYF.

This clonotype was counted only a few times. The chain is built from TRBV19 and TRBJ2-6; D not certain. This CDR3 comprises 15 residues. CDR1 and CDR2 from the germline V gene are LNHDA and SQIVND (reference sequence). V shed 6 bases and J shed 1 base, with 10 bases lying between them. The CDR3 nucleotides are TGTGCCAGTAGCGCCTCAGGTTCTGGGGCCAACGTCCTGACTTTC. Translation gives CASSASGSGANVLTF. Filled out from reference TRBV19 and TRBJ2-6, the complete variable domain reads DGGITQSPKYLFRKEGQNVTLSCEQNLNHDAMYWYRQDPGQGLRLIYYSQIVNDFQKGDIAEGYSVSREKKESFPLTVTSAQKNPTAFYLCASSASGSGANVLTFGAGSRLTVL.

In this sample, this clonotype turned up many times. The chain is built from TRBV7-2 and TRBJ1-2; no clear D. Germline V gives CDR1 SGHTA, CDR2 FQGNSA. The CDR3 is 14 residues long. V was pared by 1 base and J by 3 bases, with 9 bases between. The DNA of the CDR3 is TGTGCCAGCAGCTTAGGTGGCCCCCACTATGGCTACACCTTC. The encoded protein is CASSLGGPHYGYTF.

This clonotype showed up many times. The chain uses TRBV12-3 or TRBV12-4 and TRBJ1-5, with no clear D. The V and J ends lost 2 bases and 6 bases respectively, with 14 bases between them. CDR3 size: 15 residues. Here the CDR3 reads CASSLNAYGSQPQHF. The CDR3 region has the DNA TGTGCCAGCAGTTTAAACGCATACGGATCTCAGCCCCAGCATTTT.

This clonotype appeared many times. The chain uses TRBV7-9 and TRBJ1-2; D ambiguous. CDR3 length: 14 amino acids. Per germline, CDR1 SEHNR and CDR2 FQNEAQ (reference sequence). Deletions cut 6 bases from V and 4 bases from J, with 15 bases between. CDR3 sequence reads: CASSPTASGYGYTF. The CDR3 DNA sequence: TGTGCCAGCAGTCCGACCGCTTCTGGCTATGGCTACACCTTC.

The table lists this clonotype with many counts. V and J are TRBV2 and TRBJ1-1; 7 nucleotides align to TRBD1. CDR1 and CDR2 (germline): SNHLY, FYNNEI. V shed 6 bases and J 0 bases; nucleotides not matched to a gene: 10. This CDR3 comprises 16 residues. CDR3 amino acids: CASSHPPGQMNTEAFF. The CDR3 coding sequence is TGTGCCAGCAGCCATCCGCCGGGACAGATGAACACTGAAGCTTTCTTT. Variable domain in full (rest from reference TRBV2 and TRBJ1-1): EPEVTQTPSHQVTQMGQEVILRCVPISNHLYFYWYRQILGQKVEFLVSFYNNEISEKSEIFDDQFSVERPDGSNFTLKIRSTKLEDSAMYFCASSHPPGQMNTEAFFGQGTRLTVV.

Only a few counts were recorded for this clonotype. The chain combines TRBV6-1 with TRBJ2-2, with D possibly being TRBD2 (6 bases). The V and J ends lost 4 bases and 0 bases respectively, with 9 bases between them. The CDR3 runs 15 residues. From germline, CDR1 is MNHNS and CDR2 SASEGT. CDR3 amino acids: CASSGGLANTGELFF. The CDR3 DNA is TGTGCCAGCAGTGGGGGACTGGCGAACACCGGGGAGCTGTTTTTT.

J is TRBJ1-5 and V is TRBV2, with 7 bases aligning to TRBD1. V was pared by 3 bases and J by 7 bases, with 9 bases of the junction left unmatched. The CDR3 spans 15 residues. Per the germline V gene, CDR1 is SNHLY and CDR2 is FYNNEI. The CDR3: CASSDPRGSGQPQHF. The DNA of the CDR3 is TGTGCCAGCAGTGACCCCAGGGGGTCGGGCCAGCCCCAGCATTTT. The whole variable domain, remainder taken from reference TRBV2 and TRBJ1-5, is EPEVTQTPSHQVTQMGQEVILRCVPISNHLYFYWYRQILGQKVEFLVSFYNNEISEKSEIFDDQFSVERPDGSNFTLKIRSTKLEDSAMYFCASSDPRGSGQPQHFGDGTRLSIL.

The sample holds many counts of this clonotype. J is TRBJ2-1 and V is TRBV7-6, with a weak D call TRBD2 (6 bases). CDR3 length: 16 residues. V shed 1 base and J shed 4 bases, with 14 bases lying between them. CDR1 and CDR2 (germline): SGHVS, FNYEAQ. CDR3 bases: TGTGCCAGCAGCTTAGTTCTGCGGGGAACATACAATGAGCAGTTCTTC. It translates to CASSLVLRGTYNEQFF.

This clonotype was counted ten times or more. The chain is built from TRBV7-8 and TRBJ1-1, with D unresolved. Germline CDR1 and CDR2: SGHVS and FQNEAQ. CDR3 length: 14 amino acids. V was shortened by 5 bases and J by 4 bases, with 14 bases between the two germline ends. Written as DNA, the CDR3 is TGTGCCAGCAGCAACCCATGGCACGGCACTGAAGCTTTCTTT. Its translation: CASSNPWHGTEAFF.

This clonotype was counted many times. The gene calls are TRBV27 and TRBJ1-2, with a weak D call TRBD1 (6 bases). V lost 2 bases to trimming and J lost 14 bases, with 24 bases between them. Germline values: CDR1 MNHEY, CDR2 SMNVEV (reference sequence). This CDR3 has 15 residues. The CDR3: CASSLQTTGWGTLTF. CDR3 bases: TGTGCCAGCAGTTTACAGACCACAGGGTGGGGGACGTTGACCTTC.

This clonotype came up a few times. This chain uses TRBV11-2 with TRBJ1-6; unclear D gene. The CDR3 has 15 amino acids. The V end lost 5 bases, the J end lost 0 bases, and 8 bases lay between the germline ends. From germline, CDR1 is SGHAT and CDR2 FQNNGV. This CDR3 is CASSVVSSYNSPLHF. The CDR3 bases are TGTGCCAGCAGCGTCGTGAGCTCCTATAATTCACCCCTCCACTTT.

V is TRBV12-3 or TRBV12-4 and J is TRBJ1-1, with D perhaps matching TRBD1 (5 bases). The CDR3 is 14 amino acids. V lost 4 bases, J lost 7 bases, and 16 bases lay in between. The CDR3 nucleotides are TGTGCCAGCAGTTCCACAGGCGGGCCCCATGAAGCTTTCTTT. Translating it yields CASSSTGGPHEAFF.

At least ten counts were recorded for this clonotype. This sequence joins TRBV7-2 and TRBJ2-3; 12 bases map to TRBD1. The V gene's germline CDR1 is SGHTA and CDR2 FQGNSA. V shed 5 bases, J shed 6 bases, and the junction held 15 bases outside the gene matches. CDR3 size: 18 residues. CDR3 region: CASSARLVGQGAPDTQYF. The CDR3 DNA follows: TGTGCCAGCAGCGCCCGCTTGGTGGGACAGGGGGCACCCGATACGCAGTATTTT. The full variable domain, its missing parts supplied by reference TRBV7-2 and TRBJ2-3, is GAGVSQSPSNKVTEKGKDVELRCDPISGHTALYWYRQSLGQGLEFLIYFQGNSAPDKSGLPSDRFSAERTGGSVSTLTIQRTQQEDSAVYLCASSARLVGQGAPDTQYFGPGTRLTVL.

The chain joins TRBV27 to TRBJ2-5; TRBD2 matches at 7 bases. The trim removed 5 bases at V and 0 bases at J, leaving 9 bases unmatched. This CDR3 region has 16 residues. Germline V gives CDR1 MNHEY, CDR2 SMNVEV (reference sequence). DNA of the CDR3: TGTGCCAGCAGTGATCTTCCGGGGGGTTACCAAGAGACCCAGTACTTC. It translates to CASSDLPGGYQETQYF.

In this sample, this clonotype turned up many times. The chain has TRBV10-2 and TRBJ2-1; D is ambiguous. Germline assignment: CDR1 WSHSY and CDR2 SAAADI. This CDR3 contains 12 residues. Trimming shortened V by 6 bases and J by 9 bases, and 12 bases separated the two germline ends. The chain's CDR3 is CASSLILGEQFF. The CDR3 bases are TGCGCCAGCAGCCTTATCTTGGGTGAGCAGTTCTTC.